This T cell receptor beta chain was retrieved from a study of beta chain features in type 1 diabetes (dated by TCRdb to between 2018 and 2020). Describing the broader study: No differences in mean age, gender distribution, total cell number or subset yield were found between patients and healthy donors. Across all samples, around 100 million sorted cells were examined, and cell number per subset correlated strongly with RNA yield. Whereas all 30 or so donors provided naive and central memory subsets, regulatory and stem cell-like memory subsets were isolated from just 8 patients and about eight healthy donors. In the study, recently diagnosed type 1 diabetes patients and matched healthy donors were compared on the TCRB repertoires of their sorted circulating CD4+ T cell subsets. Study-level results and caveats: Type 1 diabetes patients showed a moderate but significant shortening of TCRB CDR3 length in all four CD4+ subsets. Sequencing cDNA rather than genomic DNA could over-represent highly expressing activated cells, although activation and CD3 levels did not differ between groups. The naive, central memory and regulatory TCRB repertoires appeared to resemble one another more closely among patients than among healthy donors. Shorter templates might have been favored by PCR, but patient and control samples were amplified and corrected together, so both groups would have been affected equally by any skew. Because the HLA sub-analyses included only small numbers of individuals, any influence of HLA type on TCRB rearrangement was left unresolved. Fewer insertions and more nucleotide deletions at VDJ recombination sites were observed in patients with type 1 diabetes, implying thymic rearrangement abnormalities.

The entire isolated RNA was reverse transcribed using the High Capacity cDNA Reverse Transcription Kit, and thus expressed TCRB transcripts were sequenced. Naive, central memory and regulatory T cell samples underwent deep immunoSEQ sequencing, averaging around 4 million total reads per sample. After sorted cells were lysed in RLT buffer, RNA was extracted with DNase-treated RNeasy Micro or Mini kits, with the choice depending on cell number. To prevent cross-contamination, every cell subset was processed on its own, while patient and healthy donor samples were processed together. TCRB sequences were amplified from cDNA with the immunoSEQ multiplex PCR, producing 87-bp fragments spanning the CDR3 region. Sequencing of the amplicons was done on the Illumina HiSeq platform. Processing in the source paper ran as follows. Synthetic template baselines were used to correct PCR bias computationally, reads within Hamming distance 2 were collapsed together, and singletons that could not be merged were discarded. Reads were aligned against IMGT to assign V, D and J genes, CDR3 length and insertions or deletions at six rearrangement sites. Clonotype counts were normalized to sorted cell number within each subset before computing true diversity and Gini coefficients with the tcR R package. The overlap coefficient, calculated on TCRB nucleotide sequences, was used to quantify repertoire sharing. As a proxy for the pre-selection repertoire, out-of-frame TCRB sequences from naive cells were analyzed. As stored in TCRdb, this immuneACCESS dataset retains in-frame rearrangements with V and J assigned. A fraction of the clones does not appear; measured against another copy, unresolved V genes explain less than half of the discrepancy, and the remainder lacks a known reason. V and J calls and clone size are given by that table; D and trimming were obtained from the DNA. This sample has 600,000 to 750,000 clones in its table, and around 11% of those were observed once. The top ten clonotypes cover around 0.12% of the sample.

From each donor, a single peripheral blood sample of about 116 mL on average was drawn into heparinised tubes. A BD FACSAria II and a panel including CD45RO, CCR7, CD25, CD127, CD95 and CD27 were used to sort naive, central memory, regulatory and stem cell-like memory CD4+ T cells. Purity was above 95% for every sorted population. Right away, PBMCs were isolated by Lymphoprep density gradient centrifugation and were stained directly, with no culture step. So that batch effects would be minimized, each experiment stained and sorted samples in pairs, pairing one healthy donor with one patient. This clone was seen a handful of times. Its antigen remains undetermined. No base qualities exist here, and no much larger clone lies one base off it. Sequencing used naive CD4+ T cells from blood. Per the publication, the cell subset or site label means: true naive CD4+ T cells. The TCR sequence derives from a young man with type 1 diabetes.

CDR3 region: CASSQDGSSNYEQYF. The base sequence is TGTGCCAGCAGCCAAGATGGTTCCAGTAACTACGAGCAGTACTTC. Rearrangement joined TRBV4-2 to TRBJ2-7; the D gene cannot be resolved reliably. Reading the germline V gene gives CDR1 LGHNA and CDR2 YNFKEQ. V drops 0 bases and J drops 3 bases, leaving 12 bases in between. The CDR3 starts with the cysteine, ends with the phenylalanine, and has 15 residues. The retained sequence is limited to the CDR3, 45 bases, with the frame set at the first base.